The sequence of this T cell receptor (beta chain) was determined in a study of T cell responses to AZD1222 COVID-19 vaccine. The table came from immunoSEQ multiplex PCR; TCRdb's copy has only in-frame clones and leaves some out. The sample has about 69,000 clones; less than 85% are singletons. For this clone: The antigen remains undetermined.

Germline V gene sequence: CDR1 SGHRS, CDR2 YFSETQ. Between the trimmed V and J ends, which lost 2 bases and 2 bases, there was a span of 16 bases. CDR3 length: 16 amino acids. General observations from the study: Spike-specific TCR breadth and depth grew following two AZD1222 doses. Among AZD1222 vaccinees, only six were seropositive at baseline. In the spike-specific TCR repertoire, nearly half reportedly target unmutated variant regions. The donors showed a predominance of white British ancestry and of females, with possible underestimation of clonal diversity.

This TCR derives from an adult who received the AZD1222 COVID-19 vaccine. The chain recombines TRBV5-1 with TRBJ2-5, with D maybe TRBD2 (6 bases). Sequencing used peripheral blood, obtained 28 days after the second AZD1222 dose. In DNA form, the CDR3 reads TGCGCCAGCAGCTTTGGTTCAGCGGGCCTACAAGAGACCCAGTACTTC. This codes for CASSFGSAGLQETQYF.